The entry below gives a single T cell receptor beta chain sequence along with its context. Its target is not known. The time point denotes: newly diagnosed GD, antithyroid drugs for less than 3 months. PBMCs provided the RNA from which the TCR library was made. These data belong to a study of regulatory T cells in long-lasting Graves disease. Study-wide background: Antithyroid drug intake by newly diagnosed Graves' patients had lasted under 3 months. Overall study results and limits: TRBV28 was favored in persistent disease, as were TRBJ1-2 and TRBJ2-5.

The ends were cut back, 5 bases at V and 8 bases at J, with 17 bases in the middle. CDR1 is SGHRS, CDR2 YFSETQ, per germline. The CDR3 length is 14 residues. Arm-PCR of CDR3 regions with iRepertoire HTBI primers generated TCR beta libraries. TCRdb reprocessed the multiplex PCR reads via MiXCR and lists one record per CDR3 protein. Seen here are 500,000 or so distinct CDR3 sequences, around 15% observed once, and the top ten hold roughly 18%. The same specimen was also included in a second study, on T cells in Graves' hyperthyroidism and ophthalmopathy.

This rearrangement joins TRBV5-1 to TRBJ2-1, with D tentatively TRBD1 or TRBD2 (7 bases each). This specimen was peripheral blood mononuclear cells (PBMCs), taken at new diagnosis, from a patient treated with antithyroid drugs. The TCR comes from a woman between 50 and 59 years old with Graves disease. The CDR3 DNA reads as TGCGCCAGCAGTCCAGGGGGGGCGGGGGATGAGCAGTTCTTC. It codes for CASSPGGAGDEQFF.